This is a list of T cell receptor beta chains from one sample in a study of cytomegalovirus exposure and HLA in healthy donors. Clones were read by immunoSEQ multiplex PCR, and TCRdb kept only the in-frame ones, dropping some. This repertoire shows about 110,000 clones, roughly four fifths found once; its top ten account for roughly 6%. The sample taken for sequencing was PBMCs. The receptors were sampled from a woman in her forties or fifties in good health and CMV-seropositive. CDR3s include the opening cysteine and the closing phenylalanine or tryptophan. A D gene is named only where the DNA matches it firmly. The size entry is marked missing in some rows and otherwise reads once, few, many or a size class.

v_call	j_call	clone_size	d_call	cdr3_nt	cdr3_aa
TRBV6-5	TRBJ1-2	-	-	TGTGCCAGCAGTGACATTTATGGCTACACCTTC	CASSDIYGYTF
TRBV6-1	TRBJ2-7	few	-	TGTGCCAGCAGTGAACTTAAGAACTTTTTATACGAGCAGTACTTC	CASSELKNFLYEQYF
TRBV7-9	TRBJ1-6	-	TRBD1	TGTGCCAGCAGCCCAGGGGCAGGGGGGTCACCCCTCCACTTT	CASSPGAGGSPLHF
TRBV5-6	TRBJ2-7	-	-	TGTGCCAGCAGCTTGATGGCAGGATTTGCCTACGAGCAGTACTTC	CASSLMAGFAYEQYF
TRBV27	TRBJ1-1	-	-	TGTGCCAGCAGTTTATATCTAGGGGGGGCCACTGAAGCTTTCTTT	CASSLYLGGATEAFF
TRBV18	TRBJ1-4	few	-	TGTGCCAGCTCACCAACCACAGGAACCGGGTTTGAAAAACTGTTTTTT	CASSPTTGTGFEKLFF
TRBV5-1	TRBJ1-1	-	TRBD1	TGCGCCAGCAGCCAACAGGGGGGTGGCACTGAAGCTTTCTTT	CASSQQGGGTEAFF
TRBV4-2	TRBJ1-2	-	-	TGTGCCAGCAGCCAAGAAGGGGCCGAGGGCTACACCTTC	CASSQEGAEGYTF
TRBV19	TRBJ1-3	few	-	TGTGCCACCTCTGGCCCATTCTCTGGAAACACCATATATTTT	CATSGPFSGNTIYF
TRBV4-2	TRBJ2-3	-	TRBD2	TGTGCCAGCAGCCAAGATCTAAGAGCGGGGGGACGCCCTAGCACAGATACGCAGTATTTT	CASSQDLRAGGRPSTDTQYF
TRBV5-4	TRBJ2-3	-	TRBD2	TGTGCCAGCAGCTTGGGTGGGACTAGCGGGGGGGCTGGCACAGATACGCAGTATTTT	CASSLGGTSGGAGTDTQYF